What follows are 7 T cell receptor beta chains derived from one specimen sequenced in a study of somatic mutations in cytotoxic T cells in rheumatoid arthritis. TCRdb's copy holds only in-frame clones and misses some; the assay was immunoSEQ multiplex PCR. Among 9,500 to 15,000 clones, less than 90% were seen once, and the ten largest hold approximately 14%. Sequencing was done on a sample of CD8+ T cells sorted from blood. Receptor source: a woman aged 55-69 years in good health.

In its sample, this clone was seen once. The chain combines TRBV28 with TRBJ2-5; D might be TRBD2 (5 bases). V was pared by 6 bases and J by 5 bases, with 16 bases between. The germline V gene encodes CDR1 MDHEN and CDR2 SYDVKM. The CDR3 spans 14 residues. CDR3 sequence (DNA): TGTGCCAGCAGCGCAGTCCGCGGGCCTGAGACCCAGTACTTC. Protein product: CASSAVRGPETQYF.

The V gene is TRBV7-9, the J gene TRBJ1-3; 7 nucleotides match TRBD1. J was trimmed by 0 bases and V by 5 bases; bases with no gene match: 10. This CDR3 has 17 amino acids. Per germline, CDR1 SEHNR and CDR2 FQNEAQ (reference sequence). CDR3 residues: CASSTRQGRYSGNTIYF. Written as DNA, the CDR3 is TGTGCCAGCAGCACCAGACAGGGCCGATACTCTGGAAACACCATATATTTT.

The chain employs TRBV5-3 and TRBJ1-2; D remains ambiguous. TRBV5-3 is an ORF, and what it does is uncertain. This CDR3 has 12 amino acids. The V end lost 6 bases, the J end lost 3 bases, and 9 bases lay between the germline ends. The CDR3 DNA sequence: TGTGCCAGAAACTCCGGGGACTATGGCTACACCTTC. Its protein is CARNSGDYGYTF.

Here the CDR3 DNA reads TGTGCCAGCAGCTTAGCTCCTAGCGGAGAGACCCAGTACTTC. This translates into CASSLAPSGETQYF. V and J are TRBV7-3 and TRBJ2-5; 7 nucleotides match TRBD2. V was pared by 2 bases and J by 4 bases, with 4 bases of the junction left unmatched. CDR1 is SGHTA, CDR2 FQGTGA, per germline. The length of the CDR3 is 14 residues.

This clone was recorded a few times. J is TRBJ1-4 and V is TRBV4-1; D unresolved. Trimming removed 1 base from V and 0 bases from J, with 6 bases in between. The germline CDR1 and CDR2 sequences are MGHRA and YSYEKL. CDR3 length equals 15 residues. CDR3 protein: CASSQAVATNEKLFF. DNA of the CDR3: TGCGCCAGCAGCCAAGCGGTCGCAACTAATGAAAAACTGTTTTTT.

CDR3 protein: CASSPSTSGGGNEQFF. The CDR3 bases are TGTGCCAGCAGCCCATCAACTAGCGGGGGGGGCAATGAGCAGTTCTTC. The chain joins TRBV7-8 to TRBJ2-1, with TRBD2 identical over 13 bases. Losses at the gene ends were 5 bases for V and 6 bases for J; bases not matched to a gene: 7. Per germline, CDR1 SGHVS and CDR2 FQNEAQ. The CDR3 is 16 residues long.

The J gene is TRBJ2-5, the V gene TRBV11-2; 10 bases map to TRBD1. The tail of the sequence fits TRBJ2-7 better, so the J call may be wrong. Germline V gene lookup returns CDR1 SGHAT and CDR2 FQNNGV. CDR3 length equals 16 residues. The CDR3 here is CASSMRGTGEAYEQYF. The CDR3 nucleotides are TGTGCCAGCAGCATGCGTGGGACAGGGGAAGCCTACGAGCAGTACTTC.